This T cell receptor beta chain was identified during a study of molecular identifiers for immune sequencing clone quantification. About this clonotype itself: As yet, its antigen is unknown. Just one base apart from a much larger clone, this may be a read error.

Researchers sorted naive CD8 T cells as cells that were CD8+CD4-CCR7+CD45RA+. Broader study findings: Detectable among 800,000 to 1,000,000 naive cells, according to reports, was Jurkat TCR RNA spiked in from one cell. Identical TCR molecules that share a barcode could lead to an underestimation of highly expanded clone sizes.

Previously described methods and listed TCR primers were used for bulk TCR libraries. TCRdb reprocessed the PCR reads with MiXCR, giving one entry per CDR3 protein. The sample records 400,000 to 600,000 distinct CDR3 sequences, around 21% being singletons. The receptor was isolated from a human donor in good health. Some libraries in this study had Jurkat cell RNA spiked in. Sequencing was performed on naive CD8+ T cells from blood, with Jurkat cell RNA spiked in. Subset here: FACS-sorted CD8+CD4-CCR7+CD45RA+ naive T cells.

The CDR3 sequence: CASSYQQHTDTQHF. In nucleotides, the CDR3 is TGTGCCAGCAGTTACCAACAGCACACAGATACGCAGCATTTT. The chain has TRBV6-2 or TRBV6-3 and TRBJ2-3; D unresolved. The J call may be incorrect, as the DNA end agrees better with TRBJ1-5. The germline V gene has CDR1 MNHEY and CDR2 SVGEGT. CDR3 length equals 14 residues.